Below, 8 T cell receptor beta chains from the same sample are listed, as sequenced in a study of T cell repertoires in cytomegalovirus infection. A single record per CDR3 protein comes from TCRdb applying MiXCR to the reads. Here the sample spans a few hundred thousand distinct CDR3 sequences, approximately 14% being singletons. The source material was PBMCs. These receptors came from a human donor in good health (CMV status not recorded). Some clones in this sample may be carry-over from other donors' samples.

This clonotype was counted many times. The V gene is TRBV7-9, the J gene TRBJ2-6, with D unresolved. Trimming took off 1 base at V and 4 bases at J, with 8 bases between the two ends. This CDR3 spans 15 amino acids. Germline values: CDR1 SEHNR, CDR2 FQNEAQ (reference sequence). CDR3 bases: TGTGCCAGCAGCTTAGAGGCCTCCGGGGCCAACGTCCTGACTTTC. Translated, it gives CASSLEASGANVLTF.

This clonotype was counted between two and nine times. This rearrangement joins TRBV29-1 to TRBJ2-1; 10 bases agree with TRBD2. Trimming removed 3 bases from V and 10 bases from J; junction bases left unmatched: 9. CDR3 length: 14 amino acids. Per germline, CDR1 SQVTM and CDR2 ANQGSEA. The chain's CDR3 is CSVEESGGAWEQFF. CDR3 nucleotide sequence: TGCAGCGTTGAGGAGAGCGGGGGGGCCTGGGAGCAGTTCTTC.

The rearrangement uses TRBV20-1 and TRBJ2-3; D gene unclear. CDR3 length equals 14 residues. CDR1 and CDR2 (germline): DFQATT, SNEGSKA (reference sequence). The V and J ends lost 5 bases and 4 bases respectively, with 16 bases between them. This CDR3 is CSALSRGPPDTQYF. The DNA for the CDR3 is TGCAGTGCTTTGTCCCGAGGACCCCCAGATACGCAGTATTTT.

This clonotype has more than one count but fewer than ten. V and J are TRBV20-1 and TRBJ2-1; TRBD2 agrees at 11 bases. Germline CDR1 DFQATT, CDR2 SNEGSKA (reference sequence). J gave up 7 bases and V 3 bases, and 11 bases lay outside the gene matches. This CDR3 spans 16 amino acids. CDR3 DNA: TGCAGTGCTAGTCCTCTTATGGGACTAGCGGCAAATGAGCAGTTCTTC. This encodes CSASPLMGLAANEQFF.

Ten or more counts support this clonotype. V is TRBV20-1 and J is TRBJ1-2, with D maybe TRBD1 (6 bases). V was pared by 0 bases and J by 8 bases, with 13 bases between. The V gene's germline CDR1 is DFQATT and CDR2 SNEGSKA (reference sequence). The CDR3 is made up of 13 amino acids. The CDR3 sequence is CSARDWSQGGYTF. The CDR3 DNA is TGCAGTGCTAGAGATTGGAGCCAGGGGGGCTACACCTTC.

This sequence joins TRBV28 and TRBJ2-5, with D possibly TRBD2 on 5 matching bases. V lost 4 bases and J 0 bases, leaving 9 bases between the germline ends. CDR1 and CDR2 from the germline V gene are MDHEN and SYDVKM. This CDR3 contains 14 residues. The DNA of the CDR3 is TGTGCCAGCAGTTATCACGGGAACCAAGAGACCCAGTACTTC. Residues: CASSYHGNQETQYF.

V and J are TRBV6-5 and TRBJ2-5, with D unclear. Germline CDR1 reads MNHEY; CDR2 reads SVGAGI. Trimming stripped 7 bases from V and 6 bases from J, with 18 bases between. There are 14 residues in the CDR3. Written as DNA, the CDR3 is TGTGCCAGCACCCTCTCCACTGGCGTGAAGACCCAGTACTTC. This gives the protein CASTLSTGVKTQYF.

This clonotype was counted a few times. J is TRBJ2-2 and V is TRBV20-1, with TRBD1 as a possible D gene (5 bases). The V gene lost 2 bases and the J gene lost 4 bases, with 8 bases spanning the gap. Per the germline V gene, CDR1 is DFQATT and CDR2 is SNEGSKA (reference sequence). This CDR3 has 13 amino acids. CDR3 nucleotide sequence: TGCAGTGCTAGACGGACAACCACCGGGGAGCTGTTTTTT. As protein: CSARRTTTGELFF.